Shown below are 23 T cell receptor beta chains from a single sample sequenced in a study of blood T cell repertoires in COVID-19. The assay was immunoSEQ multiplex PCR, and TCRdb's table has in-frame clones only and misses some. The table records about 150,000 clones, approximately 85% of them present only once. The specimen sequenced was peripheral blood. The receptor set was obtained from a man in his sixties with COVID-19, enrolled during active disease.

V gene TRBV7-9 combines with J gene TRBJ1-1; D remains unclear. The V gene's germline CDR1 is SEHNR and CDR2 FQNEAQ (reference sequence). The CDR3 is 14 amino acids. Trimming shortened V by 2 bases and J by 1 base, and 8 bases separated the two germline ends. The CDR3 DNA reads as TGTGCCAGCAGCTTAAGTACAGCGAACACTGAAGCTTTCTTT. Amino acid sequence: CASSLSTANTEAFF.

The chain links TRBV28 to TRBJ1-2, with D unresolved. The CDR3 is 14 amino acids. Germline CDR1 is MDHEN and CDR2 is SYDVKM. V lost 3 bases to trimming and J lost 4 bases, with 12 bases between them. Written as DNA, the CDR3 is TGTGCCAGCAGTTTCCATGGAGGAATCTATGGCTACACCTTC. It specifies CASSFHGGIYGYTF.

The chain recombines TRBV6-1 with TRBJ1-3, with D possibly TRBD1 on 5 matching bases. Trimming stripped 0 bases from V and 4 bases from J, with 19 bases between. The CDR3 contains 18 residues. CDR1 MNHNS and CDR2 SASEGT come from the germline V gene. In DNA form, the CDR3 reads TGTGCCAGCAGTGAAGCGCTTCACGGCAGGGAACCCGGAAACACCATATATTTT. Translating it yields CASSEALHGREPGNTIYF.

The genes are TRBV6-5 and TRBJ1-2; 9 bases are shared with TRBD1. The CDR3 extends over 15 amino acids. From germline, CDR1 is MNHEY and CDR2 SVGAGI. V dropped 6 bases and J dropped 3; count of bases not matched to a gene: 8. CDR3 sequence reads: CASRSRDRVDYGYTF. Written as DNA, the CDR3 is TGTGCCAGCAGGAGTCGGGACAGGGTCGACTATGGCTACACCTTC.

V and J are TRBV6-2 or TRBV6-3 and TRBJ2-7, with D possibly being TRBD2 (6 bases). The V and J ends lost 2 bases and 4 bases respectively, with 15 bases between them. Germline V gives CDR1 MNHEY, CDR2 SVGEGT. The CDR3 has 15 residues. CDR3 sequence: CASSYRGGMGYEQYF. The DNA of the CDR3 is TGTGCCAGCAGTTACCGAGGAGGGATGGGGTACGAGCAGTACTTC.

The gene calls are TRBV7-2 and TRBJ2-7; 7 positions agree with TRBD1. Germline V gives CDR1 SGHTA, CDR2 FQGNSA. The CDR3 spans 15 residues. V gave up 5 bases and J gave up 8 bases; unmatched junction bases: 15. CDR3 amino acids: CASSTARVPRGQQYF. DNA of the CDR3: TGTGCCAGCAGCACCGCCCGGGTCCCGAGGGGGCAGCAGTACTTC.

The chain uses TRBV7-2 and TRBJ2-2; D possibly corresponds to TRBD1 (6 bases). CDR3 length: 15 amino acids. With 3 bases removed from V and 5 bases from J, the gap between germline ends came to 13 bases. The germline V gene encodes CDR1 SGHTA and CDR2 FQGNSA. The CDR3 protein is CASSFTGQTTGELFF. CDR3 bases: TGTGCCAGCAGCTTTACAGGACAGACTACCGGGGAGCTGTTTTTT.

Worth noting for this clone: Other DNA variants within this sample encode the same CDR3. The rearrangement uses TRBV6-2 or TRBV6-3 and TRBJ1-3, with D hard to call. This CDR3 contains 17 residues. Trimming pared 3 bases from V and 0 bases from J, leaving 15 bases between. CDR1 and CDR2 from the germline V gene are MNHEY and SVGEGT. CDR3: CASSYSHPRGSGNTIYF. In nucleotides, the CDR3 is TGTGCCAGCAGTTATTCGCACCCCCGGGGCTCTGGAAACACCATATATTTT.

This chain joins TRBV3-1 (or the pseudogene TRBV3-2) and TRBJ1-5; 8 nucleotides align to TRBD1. Germline CDR1 reads LGHDT; CDR2 reads YNNKEL (reference sequence). Unmatched junction bases numbered 9, after V lost 5 bases and J lost 9 bases. The CDR3 is made up of 14 amino acids. CDR3 residues: CASSTGQGAGPQHF. DNA of the CDR3: TGTGCCAGCAGCACCGGACAGGGCGCGGGGCCCCAGCATTTT.

CDR3 DNA sequence: TGTGCCAGCTCACCACCCAGCGGCGGGGGTAACAATGAGCAGTTCTTC. Translation gives CASSPPSGGGNNEQFF. The chain is built from TRBV18 and TRBJ2-1; 7 nucleotides agree with TRBD2. The CDR3 is made up of 16 amino acids. CDR1 is KGHSH, CDR2 LQKENI, per germline. V trimming: 0 bases; J trimming: 5 bases; junction bases outside the gene matches: 7.

The chain carries TRBV30 and TRBJ2-3, with D possibly matching TRBD1 (6 bases). Trimming left V 4 bases short and J 2 bases short, with 10 bases between. CDR1 and CDR2 from the germline V gene are GTSNPN and SVGIG (reference sequence). The length of the CDR3 is 13 residues. CDR3 sequence reads: CAWNGQYTDTQYF. CDR3 sequence (DNA): TGTGCCTGGAACGGACAGTACACAGATACGCAGTATTTT.

This chain connects TRBV6-2 or TRBV6-3 to TRBJ2-1; 10 nucleotides agree with TRBD2. The V gene end was trimmed by 5 bases and the J gene end by 0 bases; junction bases not matched to a gene: 4. The CDR3 sequence is 16 residues long. From germline, CDR1 is MNHEY and CDR2 SVGEGT. CDR3 sequence: CASSLAGVSSYNEQFF. The CDR3 nucleotides read TGTGCCAGCAGTCTAGCGGGAGTGAGCTCCTACAATGAGCAGTTCTTC.

The chain employs TRBV7-8 and TRBJ1-5, with D unclear. Germline V CDR1 and CDR2: SGHVS, FQNEAQ. V lost 5 bases and J 8 bases, leaving 16 bases between the germline ends. The CDR3 has 14 residues. This CDR3 reads CASSQSPSAEPQHF. The CDR3 nucleotides are TGTGCCAGCAGCCAAAGTCCTTCCGCGGAGCCCCAGCATTTT.

V usage is TRBV7-2 and J usage is TRBJ1-6; 7 positions agree with TRBD1. V was clipped by 5 bases and J by 6 bases; unmatched bases: 13. CDR1 is SGHTA and CDR2 is FQGNSA in the germline V gene. There are 17 residues in the CDR3. CDR3 protein: CASSPGGVGAFNSPLHF. In DNA, the CDR3 is TGTGCCAGCAGCCCAGGGGGTGTAGGGGCGTTTAATTCACCCCTCCACTTT.

This chain connects TRBV12-3 or TRBV12-4 to TRBJ2-1; the match to TRBD2 covers 7 bases. CDR3 length equals 13 residues. Unmatched junction bases numbered 7, after V lost 10 bases and J lost 4 bases. CDR3 sequence: CANGGVGYNEQFF. As DNA, the CDR3 is TGTGCCAATGGGGGGGTTGGGTACAATGAGCAGTTCTTC.

The chain is built from TRBV6-2 or TRBV6-3 and TRBJ1-2; D is undetermined. Germline V gene lookup returns CDR1 MNHEY and CDR2 SVGEGT. V lost 5 bases, J lost 4 bases, and 11 bases lay in between. The CDR3 length is 13 residues. The CDR3 DNA reads TGTGCCAGCAGTCAGACTGAGGCCTATGGCTACACCTTC. It is translated as CASSQTEAYGYTF.

This sequence joins TRBV10-3 and TRBJ1-2, with unresolved D. V was cut by 3 bases and J by 2 bases, with 7 bases left in between. The V gene's germline CDR1 is ENHRY and CDR2 SYGVKD. The CDR3 consists of 13 residues. CDR3 region: CAISEILNYGYTF. CDR3 coding DNA: TGTGCCATCAGTGAAATCCTGAACTATGGCTACACCTTC.

The CDR3 DNA sequence: TGTGCCAGCAGCCTAGGACTAGCGGGACGGGAGCTGTTTTTT. Protein: CASSLGLAGRELFF. V and J are TRBV3-1 (or the pseudogene TRBV3-2) and TRBJ2-2; 12 bases map to TRBD2. Germline-derived CDR1 and CDR2 are LGHDT and YNNKEL (reference sequence). The CDR3 is 14 amino acids. V lost 4 bases and J lost 9; bases outside the gene matches: 3.

The CDR3 bases are TGCGCCAGCAGCTTGGCCGGGAGACAGGGGGAGCAGTACTTC. It translates to CASSLAGRQGEQYF. V usage is TRBV5-1 and J usage is TRBJ2-7; 8 nucleotides align to TRBD1. The CDR3 has 14 amino acids. The junction had 6 bases not matched to a gene; V was cut back by 0 bases and J by 7 bases. CDR1 is SGHRS, CDR2 YFSETQ, per germline.

The chain uses TRBV18 and TRBJ1-5; the D is unclear. CDR3 length: 14 residues. V dropped 3 bases and J dropped 7 bases, with 13 bases sitting between them. Germline CDR1 reads KGHSH; CDR2 reads LQKENI. CDR3 DNA: TGTGCCAGCTCACCTTGGGCTTCTGGCCAGCCCCAGCATTTT. This codes for CASSPWASGQPQHF.

Only one count was recorded for this clone. The rearrangement links TRBV5-4 to TRBJ1-2, with D possibly TRBD1 on 6 matching bases. Germline CDR1 is SGHNT and CDR2 is YYREEE (reference sequence). The CDR3 consists of 16 residues. The V gene lost 0 bases and the J gene lost 4 bases, with 16 bases spanning the gap. In nucleotides, the CDR3 is TGTGCCAGCAGCTTGGGACAGGCGATTTCTGCCTATGGCTACACCTTC. Translating gives CASSLGQAISAYGYTF.

This chain links TRBV27 with TRBJ2-1; possibly TRBD1 for D (6 bases). The CDR3 has 15 residues. V dropped 5 bases and J dropped 5 bases, with 16 bases sitting between them. The V gene's germline CDR1 is MNHEY and CDR2 SMNVEV (reference sequence). CDR3 loop: CASSQQGLANNEQFF. The CDR3 DNA reads as TGTGCCAGCAGTCAACAGGGCCTAGCCAACAATGAGCAGTTCTTC.

This rearrangement joins TRBV5-8 to TRBJ1-1, with TRBD1 as a possible D gene (6 bases). Germline V gene sequence: CDR1 SGHTS, CDR2 YDEGEE. Trimming shortened V by 1 base and J by 8 bases, and 15 bases separated the two germline ends. The CDR3 sequence is 14 residues long. The CDR3 is CASSLMRGRLEAFF. In nucleotides, the CDR3 is TGTGCCAGCAGCTTGATGCGGGGGCGATTGGAAGCTTTCTTT.